The 18 T cell receptor beta chains listed next were all sequenced from one sample in a study of PD-1 blockade in mismatch repair-deficient tumors. Assay used: immunoSEQ multiplex PCR; TCRdb lists only in-frame clones, some missing. The repertoire holds roughly 70,000 clones, roughly 80% seen once, with 4.5% to 7% in the top ten. The sample was peripheral blood, taken 2 weeks after starting pembrolizumab. These TCRs come from an adult with mismatch repair-deficient cancer.

The chain recombines TRBV2 with TRBJ2-5; D may be TRBD2 (6 bases). The CDR3 spans 12 residues. V gave up 5 bases and J gave up 4 bases, with 8 bases separating them. Looked up from germline, CDR1 is SNHLY and CDR2 is FYNNEI. The CDR3 loop is CASSPGGETQYF. CDR3 coding DNA: TGTGCCAGCAGTCCCGGGGGAGAGACCCAGTACTTC.

V usage is TRBV9 and J usage is TRBJ2-1; 7 bases are a match to TRBD2. Germline-derived CDR1 and CDR2 are SGDLS and YYNGEE. The length of the CDR3 is 16 residues. With V trimmed by 4 bases and J by 0 bases, 7 bases remained unmatched. The CDR3 protein is CASSHQRESSYNEQFF. CDR3 bases: TGTGCCAGCAGCCACCAGCGGGAAAGCTCCTACAATGAGCAGTTCTTC.

This sequence joins TRBV14 and TRBJ2-1; D ambiguous. Germline lookup yields CDR1 SGHDN and CDR2 FVKESK. The CDR3 extends over 15 amino acids. The V end lost 0 bases, the J end lost 3 bases, and 9 bases lay between the germline ends. DNA of the CDR3: TGTGCCAGCAGCCAAGAACACACCGACTACAATGAGCAGTTCTTC. Encoded protein: CASSQEHTDYNEQFF.

The chain has TRBV9 and TRBJ2-1; no clear D. The CDR3 extends over 14 amino acids. Germline V gene data show CDR1 as SGDLS and CDR2 as YYNGEE. V was cut by 4 bases and J by 10 bases, with 18 bases left in between. The CDR3 bases are TGTGCCAGCAGCACCTCATCCACTGAGAAGGAGCAGTTCTTC. Translating gives CASSTSSTEKEQFF.

CDR3 loop: CASSLDRGANYGYTF. Written as DNA, the CDR3 is TGTGCCAGCAGCTTAGACAGGGGAGCTAACTATGGCTACACCTTC. The V and J genes are TRBV7-2 and TRBJ1-2; TRBD1 agrees at 7 bases. The germline V gene has CDR1 SGHTA and CDR2 FQGNSA. The ends lost 1 base at V and 0 bases at J; junction bases unmatched: 2. This CDR3 is 15 amino acids long. The full variable domain, its missing parts supplied by reference TRBV7-2 and TRBJ1-2, is GAGVSQSPSNKVTEKGKDVELRCDPISGHTALYWYRQSLGQGLEFLIYFQGNSAPDKSGLPSDRFSAERTGGSVSTLTIQRTQQEDSAVYLCASSLDRGANYGYTFGSGTRLTVV.

This clone occurred once. The chain uses TRBV6-6 and TRBJ2-7; 9 bases align to TRBD2. The CDR3 loop spans 16 amino acids. Per germline, CDR1 MNHNY and CDR2 SVGAGI (reference sequence). J gave up 7 bases and V 6 bases, and 16 bases lay outside the gene matches. The CDR3 coding sequence is TGTGCCAGCAGCCCGACTAGCGGATCCCTACTGGGGGAGCAGTACTTC. It codes for CASSPTSGSLLGEQYF.

This clone was found once. The chain recombines TRBV6-5 with TRBJ2-5; perhaps TRBD1 as D (6 bases). The length of the CDR3 is 13 residues. From germline, CDR1 is MNHEY and CDR2 SVGAGI. Deletions cut 4 bases from V and 4 bases from J, with 10 bases between. Here the CDR3 reads CASSSDRLETQYF. CDR3 in DNA: TGTGCCAGCAGTTCCGACAGGTTAGAGACCCAGTACTTC.

The genes are TRBV5-4 and TRBJ2-7; TRBD2 is a possible D gene (6 bases). The CDR3 has 14 amino acids. Germline V gives CDR1 SGHNT, CDR2 YYREEE (reference sequence). V was cut by 2 bases and J by 6 bases, with 15 bases left in between. CDR3 residues: CASSLGRVEGEQYF. CDR3 nucleotide sequence: TGTGCCAGCAGCTTAGGGCGGGTGGAGGGCGAGCAGTACTTC.

This clone was found a few times. The rearrangement links TRBV10-2 to TRBJ2-1; D is uncertain. Trimming cost V 1 base and J 9 bases, with 4 bases left between them. Looked up from germline, CDR1 is WSHSY and CDR2 is SAAADI. The CDR3 contains 11 residues. This chain's CDR3 is CASSELGEQFF. CDR3 DNA sequence: TGCGCCAGCAGTGAGTTAGGTGAGCAGTTCTTC.

This clone was seen more than once but under ten times. The chain uses TRBV12-5 and TRBJ1-2; 12 bases map to TRBD1. V was clipped by 5 bases and J by 8 bases; unmatched bases: 12. The CDR3 has 16 residues. Germline-derived CDR1 and CDR2 are LGHNT and FRNRAP. CDR3 region: CASGTRWDRGRRGYTF. The CDR3, as DNA: TGTGCTAGTGGTACTCGCTGGGACAGGGGGCGACGGGGCTACACCTTC.

V is TRBV5-4 and J is TRBJ2-7; TRBD2 agrees at 10 bases. After removal of 4 bases from V and 4 bases from J, the junction contained 17 bases not matched to a gene. This CDR3 comprises 18 residues. Germline CDR1 is SGHNT and CDR2 is YYREEE (reference sequence). The chain's CDR3 is CASSILWGQREGLYEQYF. CDR3 DNA sequence: TGTGCCAGCAGCATCCTATGGGGACAGCGGGAGGGCCTTTACGAGCAGTACTTC.

This clone was seen a few times. The CDR3 sequence is CASSPYGTGSYNEQFF. As DNA, the CDR3 is TGTGCCAGCTCACCATACGGGACAGGTTCCTACAATGAGCAGTTCTTC. The chain joins TRBV18 to TRBJ2-1; 8 positions match TRBD1. The germline gives CDR1 KGHSH, CDR2 LQKENI. The CDR3 consists of 16 residues. Trimming removed 2 bases from V and 1 base from J; junction bases left unmatched: 4.

Only a few counts were recorded for this clone. The rearrangement uses TRBV5-1 and TRBJ2-1; no definite D call. This CDR3 has 17 amino acids. CDR1 is SGHRS, CDR2 YFSETQ, per germline. The V end lost 0 bases, the J end lost 2 bases, and 15 bases lay between the germline ends. In DNA form, the CDR3 reads TGCGCCAGCAGCTTGGCCGGTGGTACCGGAACCTACAATGAGCAGTTCTTC. Protein product: CASSLAGGTGTYNEQFF. The whole variable domain, remainder taken from reference TRBV5-1 and TRBJ2-1, is KAGVTQTPRYLIKTRGQQVTLSCSPISGHRSVSWYQQTPGQGLQFLFEYFSETQRNKGNFPGRFSGRQFSNSRSEMNVSTLELGDSALYLCASSLAGGTGTYNEQFFGPGTRLTVL.

The chain carries TRBV5-6 and TRBJ2-5, with D unresolved. Germline V gene data show CDR1 as SGHDT and CDR2 as YYEEEE. V lost 5 bases to trimming and J lost 5 bases, with 16 bases between them. The CDR3 loop spans 14 amino acids. The CDR3 DNA reads as TGTGCCAGCAGTCTCGTCTCTCTTGGGGAGACCCAGTACTTC. It is translated as CASSLVSLGETQYF.

This clone showed up many times. The chain employs TRBV11-2 and TRBJ1-1; D is unclear. The CDR3 extends over 11 amino acids. Germline V CDR1 and CDR2: SGHAT, FQNNGV. The V and J ends lost 5 bases and 3 bases respectively, with 4 bases between them. The DNA for the CDR3 is TGTGCCAGCAGCGAATACACTGAAGCTTTCTTT. It codes for CASSEYTEAFF. Filled out from reference TRBV11-2 and TRBJ1-1, the complete variable domain reads EAGVAQSPRYKIIEKRQSVAFWCNPISGHATLYWYQQILGQGPKLLIQFQNNGVVDDSQLPKDRFSAERLKGVDSTLKIQPAKLEDSAVYLCASSEYTEAFFGQGTRLTVV.

The chain is built from TRBV7-9 and TRBJ2-1, with TRBD2 matching over 11 bases. Trimming took 3 bases from V and 8 from J; bases not matched to a gene: 6. Germline CDR1 and CDR2: SEHNR and FQNEAQ (reference sequence). The CDR3 is made up of 15 amino acids. The CDR3 nucleotides are TGTGCCAGCAGCTTCGTAGCGGGAGGGCTAGATGAGCAGTTCTTC. Translation gives CASSFVAGGLDEQFF.

The V and J genes are TRBV25-1 and TRBJ1-2; D not resolved. CDR3 length equals 13 residues. Germline CDR1 is MGHDK and CDR2 is SYGVNS. Trimming took 3 bases from V and 4 from J, leaving 9 bases between them. This CDR3 is CASSDGTVYGYTF. The DNA for the CDR3 is TGTGCCAGCAGTGACGGCACAGTCTATGGCTACACCTTC.

This clone was seen a few times. The J gene is TRBJ2-7, the V gene TRBV7-9, with D perhaps matching TRBD1 or TRBD2 (5 bases each). Per the germline V gene, CDR1 is SEHNR and CDR2 is FQNEAQ (reference sequence). This CDR3 is 14 amino acids long. V dropped 5 bases and J dropped 12 bases, with 23 bases sitting between them. The CDR3 is CASSRGDPTQPSYF. The CDR3 DNA reads as TGTGCCAGCAGCCGAGGGGACCCAACCCAACCTTCGTACTTC.